This TCR beta chain was recovered during a study of blood T cell repertoires in COVID-19. Study-level background: Both acute and convalescent COVID-19 samples were obtained from the United States, Italy and Spain. The analysed material was cDNA or gDNA that came from T cells, B-cell-depleted T cells, or PBMCs.

Authors' processing steps: The authors estimated nucleated cell counts from reference gene primer amplification. Measured with immunoSEQ multiplex PCR; TCRdb has only the in-frame clones, and not every one. V and J calls and clone size are given by that table; D and trimming were obtained from the DNA. The sample records roughly 110,000 clones, around 83% being singletons. With V trimmed by 4 bases and J by 9 bases, 15 bases remained unmatched. The CDR3 has 17 amino acids. The germline gives CDR1 SGHTS, CDR2 YDEGEE. The source material was peripheral blood. The sequence derives from a man in his forties with acute or convalescent COVID-19. This chain uses TRBV5-8 with TRBJ1-6; TRBD1 matches 8 bases. The DNA of the CDR3 is TGTGCCAGCAGCCCCAGTGTTTGGACAGGGAGGATTTCACCCCTCCACTTT. Residues: CASSPSVWTGRISPLHF. The full variable domain, its missing parts supplied by reference TRBV5-8 and TRBJ1-6, is EAGVTQSPTHLIKTRGQQATLRCSPISGHTSVYWYQQALGLGLQFLLWYDEGEERNRGNFPPRFSGRQFPNYSSELNVNALELEDSALYLCASSPSVWTGRISPLHFGNGTRLTVT.